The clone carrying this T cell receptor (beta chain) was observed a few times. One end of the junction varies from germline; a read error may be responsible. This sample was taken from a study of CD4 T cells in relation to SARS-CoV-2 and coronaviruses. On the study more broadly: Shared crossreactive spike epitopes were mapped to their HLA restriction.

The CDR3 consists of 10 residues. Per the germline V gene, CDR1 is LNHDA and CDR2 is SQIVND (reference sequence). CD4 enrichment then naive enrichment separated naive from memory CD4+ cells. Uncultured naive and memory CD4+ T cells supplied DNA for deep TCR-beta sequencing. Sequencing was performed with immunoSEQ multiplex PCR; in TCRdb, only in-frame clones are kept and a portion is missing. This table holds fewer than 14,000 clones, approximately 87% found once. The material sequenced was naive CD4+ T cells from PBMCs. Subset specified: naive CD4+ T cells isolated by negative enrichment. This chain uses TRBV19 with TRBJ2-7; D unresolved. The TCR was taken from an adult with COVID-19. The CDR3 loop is CASSISSLRF. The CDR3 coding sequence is TGTGCCAGTAGTATTTCTAGTCTAAGATTC.